This TCR beta chain was retrieved from a study of CD8 T cells in ankylosing spondylitis. Quantitative barcoded 5'-RACE was used to prepare TCR beta libraries. A single record per CDR3 protein comes from TCRdb applying MiXCR to the 5' RACE reads. This repertoire shows 250,000 to 400,000 distinct CDR3 sequences, about 9.9% found once; its top ten account for more than 7%. Study-level findings and limits: Ankylosing spondylitis blood appeared to carry a characteristic TCR beta motif of 7 or 8 highly homologous variants. Prior literature has documented some motif variants in synovial fluid and blood from reactive arthritis. Significant enrichment of disease-linked clones was reported in matched ankylosing spondylitis synovial fluid.

With respect to this clonotype: Its antigen is not known.

Input material: blood, either unsorted or a sorted T cell fraction (not recorded which). The sequence came from a female donor with ankylosing spondylitis or in good health (not recorded which).

The CDR3 region is CASSEQDSYEQYF. Here the CDR3 DNA reads TGTGCCAGCAGCGAACAGGATTCCTACGAGCAGTACTTC. The chain is built from TRBV7-2 and TRBJ2-7, with D perhaps TRBD1 (5 bases). Germline loops: CDR1 SGHTA, CDR2 FQGNSA. V was cut by 5 bases and J by 1 base, with 9 bases left in between. This CDR3 is built from 13 residues.